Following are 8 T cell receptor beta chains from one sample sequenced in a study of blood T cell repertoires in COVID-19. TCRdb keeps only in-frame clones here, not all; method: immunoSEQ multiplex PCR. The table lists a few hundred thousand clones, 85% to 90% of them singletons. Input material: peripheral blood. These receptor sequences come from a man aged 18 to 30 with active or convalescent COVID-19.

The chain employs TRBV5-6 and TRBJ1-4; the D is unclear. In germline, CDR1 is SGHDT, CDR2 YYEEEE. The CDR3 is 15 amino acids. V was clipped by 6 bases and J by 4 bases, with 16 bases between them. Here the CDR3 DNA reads TGTGCCAGCACCTTTGGAAGGAGGATTAATGAAAAACTGTTTTTT. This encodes CASTFGRRINEKLFF.

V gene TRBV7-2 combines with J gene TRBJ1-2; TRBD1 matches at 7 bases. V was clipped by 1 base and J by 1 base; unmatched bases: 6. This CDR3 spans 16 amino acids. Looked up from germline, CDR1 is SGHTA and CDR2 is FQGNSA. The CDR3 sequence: CASSLVGTDFNYGYTF. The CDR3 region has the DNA TGTGCCAGCAGCTTAGTCGGGACAGATTTTAACTATGGCTACACCTTC.

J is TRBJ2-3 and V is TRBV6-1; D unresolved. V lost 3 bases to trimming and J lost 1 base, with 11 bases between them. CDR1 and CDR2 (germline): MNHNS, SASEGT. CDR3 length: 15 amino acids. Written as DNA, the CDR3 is TGTGCCAGCAGTGAGGCATCCCCCCGCACAGATACGCAGTATTTT. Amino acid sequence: CASSEASPRTDTQYF.

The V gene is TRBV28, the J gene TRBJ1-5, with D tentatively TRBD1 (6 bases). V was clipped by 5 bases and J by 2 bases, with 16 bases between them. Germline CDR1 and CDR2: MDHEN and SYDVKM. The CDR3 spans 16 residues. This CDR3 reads CASSPLRGMGNQPQHF. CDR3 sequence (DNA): TGTGCCAGCAGTCCCCTGAGGGGGATGGGCAATCAGCCCCAGCATTTT.

This CDR3 reads CASSLIGTGSQETQYF. The CDR3 DNA reads as TGTGCCAGCAGTTTGATTGGGACAGGGTCGCAAGAGACCCAGTACTTC. This sequence joins TRBV28 and TRBJ2-5; 9 bases line up with TRBD1. The junction had 7 bases not matched to a gene; V was cut back by 3 bases and J by 2 bases. The CDR3 spans 16 residues. Germline CDR1 reads MDHEN; CDR2 reads SYDVKM.

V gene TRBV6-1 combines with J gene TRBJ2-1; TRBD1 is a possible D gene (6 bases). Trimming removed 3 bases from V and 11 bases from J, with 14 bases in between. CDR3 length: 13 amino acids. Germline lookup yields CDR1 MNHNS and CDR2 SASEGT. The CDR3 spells CASSDQGPAKQFF. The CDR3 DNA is TGTGCCAGCAGTGATCAGGGGCCGGCTAAGCAGTTCTTC.

The CDR3 reads CASMGGGRLRYEQYF. The CDR3 DNA reads as TGTGCCAGCATGGGGGGCGGGAGATTAAGGTACGAGCAGTACTTC. The genes are TRBV28 and TRBJ2-7, with TRBD2 as a possible D gene (7 bases). In germline, CDR1 is MDHEN, CDR2 SYDVKM. CDR3 length: 15 residues. Trimming shortened V by 7 bases and J by 4 bases, and 20 bases separated the two germline ends.

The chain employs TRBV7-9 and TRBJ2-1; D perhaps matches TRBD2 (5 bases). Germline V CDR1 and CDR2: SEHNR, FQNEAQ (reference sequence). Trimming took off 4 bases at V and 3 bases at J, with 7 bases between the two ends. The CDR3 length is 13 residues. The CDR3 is CASSSSGYNEQFF. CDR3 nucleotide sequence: TGTGCCAGCAGCTCCAGCGGCTACAATGAGCAGTTCTTC.